The 32 T cell receptor beta chains given below trace back to one sample, sequenced in a study of T cells in Graves' hyperthyroidism and ophthalmopathy. It was RNA transcripts that yielded the amplified TCR beta CDR3 regions. Using the HTBI primer set, a first-round RT-PCR was run on the TCR CDR3. TCRdb re-called the multiplex PCR reads with MiXCR, one entry per CDR3 protein. The sample yields 250,000 to 300,000 distinct CDR3 sequences, 10% to 15% seen once. The sample consisted of blood. These TCRs come from a woman in her twenties or thirties with Graves' hyperthyroidism that later progressed to Graves' ophthalmopathy.

At least ten counts were recorded for this clonotype. The V and J genes are TRBV6-1 and TRBJ1-2, with D possibly TRBD1 on 6 matching bases. CDR3 length: 13 residues. Looked up from germline, CDR1 is MNHNS and CDR2 is SASEGT. V was cut by 6 bases and J by 7 bases, with 15 bases left in between. CDR3 nucleotide sequence: TGTGCCAGCAGGGACACAGGGTCGGCTGGCTACACCTTC. As protein: CASRDTGSAGYTF.

This clonotype was picked up many times. The chain is built from TRBV29-1 and TRBJ2-1; the match to TRBD2 covers 13 bases. After removal of 7 bases from V and 6 bases from J, the junction contained 9 bases not matched to a gene. The CDR3 runs to 15 residues. Germline lookup yields CDR1 SQVTM and CDR2 ANQGSEA. The CDR3 loop reads CSAGSRTSGSNEQFF. CDR3 DNA sequence: TGCAGCGCGGGCTCCAGGACTAGCGGGAGCAATGAGCAGTTCTTC.

Ten or more counts support this clonotype. The rearrangement uses TRBV3-2 and TRBJ1-1. TRBV3-2 is a listed pseudogene. The CDR3 has 14 residues. The CDR3 spells CASIHWGADTEAFF. The DNA of the CDR3 is TGTGCCAGCATCCATTGGGGTGCGGACACTGAAGCTTTCTTT.

This clonotype appeared many times. The chain employs TRBV28 and TRBJ1-5, with D tentatively TRBD1 (6 bases). The CDR3 runs to 19 residues. Germline CDR1 and CDR2: MDHEN and SYDVKM. V lost 2 bases and J 0 bases, leaving 20 bases between the germline ends. DNA for the CDR3: TGTGCCAGCAGTTTAAGGTCTCGGACAGCCGTATATAGCAATCAGCCCCAGCATTTT. It translates to CASSLRSRTAVYSNQPQHF.

This clonotype turned up a few times. J is TRBJ2-7 and V is TRBV30; D may be TRBD1 (6 bases). Per germline, CDR1 GTSNPN and CDR2 SVGIG (reference sequence). V dropped 0 bases and J dropped 0 bases, with 15 bases sitting between them. This CDR3 comprises 16 residues. The CDR3 loop is CAWSVNWGLASYEQYF. The DNA for the CDR3 is TGTGCCTGGAGTGTAAATTGGGGGCTCGCCTCCTACGAGCAGTACTTC. Variable domain in full (rest from reference TRBV30 and TRBJ2-7): SQTIHQWPATLVQPVGSPLSLECTVEGTSNPNLYWYRQAAGRGLQLLFYSVGIGQISSEVPQNLSASRPQDRQFILSSKKLLLSDSGFYLCAWSVNWGLASYEQYFGPGTRLTVT.

At least ten counts were recorded for this clonotype. Written as DNA, the CDR3 is TGTGCCAGCAGGCGTGGGGGGCACGAGCAGTTCTTC. Translated: CASRRGGHEQFF. The chain joins TRBV6-1 to TRBJ2-1; D may match TRBD1 or TRBD2 (6 bases each). Deletions cut 6 bases from V and 10 bases from J, with 13 bases between. Germline lookup yields CDR1 MNHNS and CDR2 SASEGT. This CDR3 is 12 amino acids long.

This clonotype was found a few times. The rearrangement joins TRBV6-4 to TRBJ1-1; D uncertain. Germline V CDR1 and CDR2: MRHNA, SNTAGT. Trimming left V 4 bases short and J 5 bases short, with 14 bases between. The CDR3 is 14 amino acids. CDR3 DNA sequence: TGTGCCAGCAGTGTCTCGGGAGGGAGAACTGAAGCTTTCTTT. It specifies CASSVSGGRTEAFF.

This clonotype was detected ten times or more. The chain links TRBV11-2 to TRBJ1-3; D remains ambiguous. The V gene's germline CDR1 is SGHAT and CDR2 FQNNGV. The CDR3 is made up of 16 amino acids. Deletions cut 1 base from V and 2 bases from J, with 12 bases between. The CDR3 loop reads CASSLVVLTAGNTIYF. The CDR3 nucleotides are TGTGCCAGCAGCTTAGTGGTCCTAACGGCTGGAAACACCATATATTTT.

The chain employs TRBV6-1 and TRBJ1-5; 9 nucleotides line up with TRBD1. Trimming cost V 9 bases and J 7 bases; bases outside gene matches: 10. The CDR3 runs 14 residues. CDR1 is MNHNS, CDR2 SASEGT, per germline. The CDR3 region has the DNA TGTGCCAGTAGGGGGACAGGGTTCAACCAGCCCCAGCATTTT. Translation gives CASRGTGFNQPQHF.

Of note for this clonotype: A much larger clone differs from this one at a single base, so this may be a read error. The chain employs TRBV11-2 and TRBJ2-7, with a weak D call TRBD2 (5 bases). Germline V gene data show CDR1 as SGHAT and CDR2 as FQNNGV. The CDR3 runs to 14 residues. The CDR3 is CVSSYRDQTHEQYF. The CDR3 DNA reads TGTGTCAGCAGCTACCGGGATCAAACCCACGAGCAGTACTTC. The full variable domain, its missing parts supplied by reference TRBV11-2 and TRBJ2-7, is EAGVAQSPRYKIIEKRQSVAFWCNPISGHATLYWYQQILGQGPKLLIQFQNNGVVDDSQLPKDRFSAERLKGVDSTLKIQPAKLEDSAVYLCVSSYRDQTHEQYFGPGTRLTVT.

A remark on this clonotype: Because the CDR3's place on the DNA is in doubt, the DNA is left out and the CDR3 is given as listed by TCRdb. This chain connects TRBV5-1 to TRBJ1-1. Germline V gene lookup returns CDR1 SGHRS and CDR2 YFSETQ. The CDR3 is 19 residues long, counting both termini. The CDR3 spells CASSIYLCSVEMHGSEAFF.

In this sample, this clonotype turned up a few times. The rearrangement uses TRBV19 and TRBJ2-7; 7 nucleotides align to TRBD2. Germline V gives CDR1 LNHDA, CDR2 SQIVND (reference sequence). V lost 5 bases, J lost 1 base, and 11 bases stayed unmatched. The CDR3 contains 16 residues. The CDR3 DNA reads as TGTGCCAGTAGTTCCGTAGGGAGCGGGGCTTCCTACGAGCAGTACTTC. Translated, it gives CASSSVGSGASYEQYF.

The CDR3 DNA follows: TGCAGTACATACAGGGGGGGCTATGGCTACACCTTC. Encoded protein: CSTYRGGYGYTF. This chain uses TRBV20-1 with TRBJ1-2; 8 bases line up with TRBD1. The ends lost 8 bases at V and 4 bases at J; junction bases unmatched: 6. The germline CDR1 and CDR2 sequences are DFQATT and SNEGSKA (reference sequence). This CDR3 region has 12 residues.

As to this clonotype: This may be a read error: a much more frequent sequence differs by one nucleotide. The J gene is TRBJ2-2, the V gene TRBV12-3 or TRBV12-4; D is possibly TRBD1 or TRBD2 (5 bases each). V was pared by 10 bases and J by 8 bases, with 23 bases between. CDR3 size: 15 residues. The CDR3 region has the DNA TGTGCCAACAGCCTAGGGTGGACGGGGCCAGGGGAGCTGTTTTTT. It encodes CANSLGWTGPGELFF.

On this clonotype: Sequence at one end of the junction differs from germline and may be a read error. The chain carries TRBV29-1 and TRBJ1-1; TRBD1 is a possible D gene (5 bases). Germline CDR1 SQVTM, CDR2 ANQGSEA. The CDR3 extends over 12 amino acids. The chain's CDR3 is CSAAGRHTAAFF. CDR3 DNA sequence: TGCAGCGCGGCGGGGCGACACACTGCAGCTTTCTTT.

Many counts were recorded for this clonotype. The chain recombines TRBV27 with TRBJ2-7; D call uncertain. Looked up from germline, CDR1 is MNHEY and CDR2 is SMNVEV (reference sequence). The CDR3 sequence is 15 residues long. V gave up 4 bases and J gave up 3 bases, with 16 bases separating them. CDR3 protein: CASSSPPRRYYEQYF. CDR3 nucleotide sequence: TGTGCCAGCAGTTCACCCCCCCGACGCTACTACGAGCAGTACTTC.

This clonotype was recorded many times. The chain combines TRBV10-3 with TRBJ2-1; TRBD2 agrees at 8 bases. V was clipped by 0 bases and J by 0 bases; unmatched bases: 4. The length of the CDR3 is 17 residues. The germline V gene has CDR1 ENHRY and CDR2 SYGVKD. CDR3 bases: TGTGCCATCAGTGAGTCGAGTACTAGCGGCTCCTACAATGAGCAGTTCTTC. As protein: CAISESSTSGSYNEQFF.

Only a few counts were recorded for this clonotype. The germline gene is not matched at one end of the junction; a read error may be the cause. This chain links TRBV28 with TRBJ2-3; 7 bases align to TRBD1. The CDR3 length is 12 residues. The germline V gene has CDR1 MDHEN and CDR2 SYDVKM. This chain's CDR3 is CLPGQIPDTQYF. CDR3 coding DNA: TGCCTTCCGGGACAGATTCCAGATACGCAGTATTTT.

At least ten counts were recorded for this clonotype. This chain links TRBV28 with TRBJ2-7; 9 nucleotides agree with TRBD1. CDR1 MDHEN and CDR2 SYDVKM come from the germline V gene. CDR3 size: 14 residues. Trimming cost V 11 bases and J 1 base; bases outside gene matches: 9. CDR3 in amino acids: CAVLGQGNSYEQYF. For the CDR3, the DNA is TGTGCCGTCCTGGGACAGGGTAATTCCTACGAGCAGTACTTC.

The sample holds many counts of this clonotype. The gene calls are TRBV6-2 or TRBV6-3 and TRBJ2-1; no reliable D call. The CDR3 has 15 amino acids. Trimming cost V 2 bases and J 0 bases, with 8 bases left between them. From germline, CDR1 is MNHEY and CDR2 SVGEGT. CDR3 bases: TGTGCCAGCAGTTACAGGGTGGGCTCCTACAATGAGCAGTTCTTC. It yields the protein CASSYRVGSYNEQFF.

At least ten counts were recorded for this clonotype. The CDR3 protein is CASSRRTSGESGELFF. The DNA of the CDR3 is TGTGCCAGCTCAAGAAGGACTAGCGGCGAGTCCGGGGAGCTGTTTTTT. The V call is TRBV18, the J call TRBJ2-2; the match to TRBD2 covers 10 bases. The J segment lost 6 bases and the V segment lost 5 bases, leaving 9 bases of the junction unmatched. The CDR3 runs 16 residues. The V gene's germline CDR1 is KGHSH and CDR2 LQKENI.

This clonotype was picked up many times. The J gene is TRBJ1-5, the V gene TRBV28, with unresolved D. CDR1 and CDR2 (germline): MDHEN, SYDVKM. V was trimmed by 5 bases and J by 5 bases, leaving 10 bases between them. This CDR3 comprises 13 residues. CDR3 in amino acids: CASSTDGDQPQHF. The CDR3 DNA reads as TGTGCCAGCAGTACGGACGGTGATCAGCCCCAGCATTTT.

In this sample, this clonotype turned up a few times. The chain recombines TRBV4-1 with TRBJ2-7; 14 bases are shared with TRBD2. The CDR3 contains 18 residues. The V and J ends lost 3 bases and 6 bases, in that order; junction bases with no gene match: 13. Germline CDR1 and CDR2: MGHRA and YSYEKL. The CDR3 nucleotides are TGCGCCAGCAGCCACCTGGACATGGGACTAGCGGGAGATCGCGAGCAGTACTTC. Its translation is CASSHLDMGLAGDREQYF.

This clonotype was counted a few times. The chain recombines TRBV5-4 with TRBJ1-2; D gene uncertain. V lost 1 base to trimming and J lost 8 bases, with 9 bases between them. Germline CDR1 is SGHNT and CDR2 is YYREEE (reference sequence). This CDR3 spans 12 amino acids. CDR3 residues: CASSLYQAGYTF. The CDR3 DNA follows: TGTGCCAGCAGCTTGTACCAGGCCGGCTACACCTTC.

This clonotype showed up just a few times. The chain carries TRBV19 and TRBJ1-6; TRBD1 agrees at 8 bases. The length of the CDR3 is 17 residues. Germline-derived CDR1 and CDR2 are LNHDA and SQIVND (reference sequence). The junction had 12 bases not matched to a gene; V was cut back by 7 bases and J by 4 bases. In DNA form, the CDR3 reads TGTGCCAGTAATACCGGGACAGGTCTCTTTTATAATTCACCCCTCCACTTT. This sequence encodes CASNTGTGLFYNSPLHF.

This clonotype was seen many times. The rearrangement links TRBV28 to TRBJ2-5, with 8 bases identical to TRBD1. Germline V gene sequence: CDR1 MDHEN, CDR2 SYDVKM. CDR3 length: 16 residues. After removal of 6 bases from V and 0 bases from J, the junction contained 9 bases not matched to a gene. Written as DNA, the CDR3 is TGTGCCAGCAGCAGACGGACAGGGCCCGACCAAGAGACCCAGTACTTC. It translates to CASSRRTGPDQETQYF.

This clonotype turned up a few times. It may be a read error: a sequence one base away is much more abundant. Written as DNA, the CDR3 is TGTGCCAGCTCATTGGACAGGGCTAACCATGGCTACACCTTC. This gives the protein CASSLDRANHGYTF. The rearrangement links TRBV18 to TRBJ1-2, with 8 nucleotides matching TRBD1. There are 14 residues in the CDR3. Germline V gives CDR1 KGHSH, CDR2 LQKENI. The full variable domain, completed using reference TRBV18 and TRBJ1-2, is NAGVMQNPRHLVRRRGQEARLRCSPMKGHSHVYWYRQLPEEGLKFMVYLQKENIIDESGMPKERFSAEFPKEGPSILRIQQVVRGDSAAYFCASSLDRANHGYTFGSGTRLTVV.

V and J are TRBV9 and TRBJ2-4; D is undetermined. The CDR3 is 15 residues long. Germline CDR1 SGDLS, CDR2 YYNGEE. The ends were cut back, 0 bases at V and 9 bases at J, with 16 bases in the middle. The CDR3 region is CASSVGLGFGPIQYF. In nucleotides, the CDR3 is TGTGCCAGCAGCGTAGGGTTGGGCTTCGGTCCCATTCAGTACTTC.

This clonotype has only one observation. J is TRBJ1-3 and V is TRBV7-9; D call uncertain. CDR1 is SEHNR, CDR2 FQNEAQ, per germline (reference sequence). Trimming cost V 6 bases and J 0 bases, with 9 bases left between them. This CDR3 is built from 14 residues. The CDR3 spells CASSPLGSGNTIYF. CDR3 in DNA: TGTGCCAGCAGTCCCTTGGGCTCTGGAAACACCATATATTTT.

This clonotype was detected ten times or more. The chain uses TRBV27 and TRBJ2-7, with D uncertain. With 0 bases removed from V and 2 bases from J, the gap between germline ends came to 8 bases. Germline assignment: CDR1 MNHEY and CDR2 SMNVEV (reference sequence). This CDR3 is 14 amino acids long. CDR3 in amino acids: CASSLSPETYEQYF. The CDR3 DNA reads TGTGCCAGCAGTTTATCGCCGGAAACCTACGAGCAGTACTTC.

This clonotype has a count of ten or more. The V and J genes are TRBV24-1 and TRBJ2-5, with D tentatively TRBD2 (5 bases). The germline V gene encodes CDR1 KGHDR and CDR2 SFDVKD. The CDR3 is 13 residues long. Trimming pared 6 bases from V and 7 bases from J, leaving 14 bases between. The CDR3 loop reads CATSRDLEGTQYF. The CDR3 nucleotides read TGTGCCACCAGTCGGGATCTTGAGGGGACCCAGTACTTC.

This clonotype was observed a few times. The rearrangement uses TRBV5-4 and TRBJ2-5; the D gene could be TRBD1 or TRBD2 (5 bases each). The CDR3 is 13 residues long. V gave up 3 bases and J gave up 2 bases, with 8 bases separating them. Looked up from germline, CDR1 is SGHNT and CDR2 is YYREEE (reference sequence). CDR3 DNA sequence: TGTGCCAGCAGCTCATGGGGGCAAGAGACCCAGTACTTC. Its translation: CASSSWGQETQYF. Full variable domain (outside the CDR3, taken from reference TRBV5-4 and TRBJ2-5): ETGVTQSPTHLIKTRGQQVTLRCSSQSGHNTVSWYQQALGQGPQFIFQYYREEENGRGNFPPRFSGLQFPNYSSELNVNALELDDSALYLCASSSWGQETQYFGPGTRLLVL.